Each of the 17 T cell receptor beta chains below was sequenced from the same sample in a study of blood T cell repertoires in COVID-19. Sequencing was performed with immunoSEQ multiplex PCR; in TCRdb, only in-frame clones are kept and a portion is missing. The repertoire holds 250,000 to 350,000 clones, around 87% seen once, with under 5% in the top ten. The specimen sequenced was peripheral blood. All receptors derive from a woman aged 45-59 years with active or convalescent COVID-19.

The chain has TRBV5-1 and TRBJ2-2; TRBD1 matches 9 bases. The germline V gene encodes CDR1 SGHRS and CDR2 YFSETQ. V lost 4 bases, J lost 3 bases, and 4 bases stayed unmatched. CDR3 size: 15 residues. The CDR3 here is CASSLGQGDTGELFF. In DNA, the CDR3 is TGCGCCAGCAGCCTGGGACAGGGCGACACCGGGGAGCTGTTTTTT. The variable domain in full, with the rest retrieved from reference TRBV5-1 and TRBJ2-2, is KAGVTQTPRYLIKTRGQQVTLSCSPISGHRSVSWYQQTPGQGLQFLFEYFSETQRNKGNFPGRFSGRQFSNSRSEMNVSTLELGDSALYLCASSLGQGDTGELFFGEGSRLTVL.

The chain joins TRBV11-2 to TRBJ1-1; D is ambiguous. Trimming removed 4 bases from V and 2 bases from J, with 11 bases in between. The CDR3 loop spans 14 amino acids. Germline loops: CDR1 SGHAT, CDR2 FQNNGV. The CDR3 DNA reads TGTGCCAGCAGCTCCCTAGGCATCAACACTGAAGCTTTCTTT. Amino acid sequence: CASSSLGINTEAFF.

This chain links TRBV10-3 with TRBJ1-2; possible D gene TRBD1, 5 bases. This CDR3 has 13 residues. V gave up 7 bases and J gave up 8 bases, with 17 bases separating them. The germline V gene has CDR1 ENHRY and CDR2 SYGVKD. CDR3 region: CAITRTPAEGYTF. Here the CDR3 DNA reads TGTGCCATCACCAGGACACCGGCGGAGGGCTACACCTTC.

With respect to this clone: The identical CDR3 is also encoded by other nucleotide sequences in the sample. The rearrangement links TRBV7-3 to TRBJ1-1; TRBD1 matches at 8 bases. Trimming cost V 5 bases and J 1 base; bases outside gene matches: 3. The CDR3 runs to 14 residues. Germline CDR1 reads SGHTA; CDR2 reads FQGTGA. CDR3: CASSPTGGNTEAFF. The DNA for the CDR3 is TGTGCCAGCAGCCCCACAGGGGGGAACACTGAAGCTTTCTTT.

V usage is TRBV18 and J usage is TRBJ1-3; D unresolved. Trimming removed 4 bases from V and 0 bases from J, with 10 bases in between. Germline V gene lookup returns CDR1 KGHSH and CDR2 LQKENI. The CDR3 loop spans 15 amino acids. The CDR3 spells CASSQNEGSGNTIYF. Written as DNA, the CDR3 is TGTGCCAGCTCACAGAATGAGGGCTCTGGAAACACCATATATTTT.

The chain couples TRBV3-1 (or the pseudogene TRBV3-2) to TRBJ1-6, with 7 bases matching TRBD1. The CDR3 is made up of 15 amino acids. Germline V lookup: CDR1 LGHDT, CDR2 YNNKEL (reference sequence). V trimming: 4 bases; J trimming: 10 bases; junction bases outside the gene matches: 10. The CDR3 here is CASSRLTGAGSPLHF. The CDR3 coding sequence is TGTGCCAGCAGCCGCTTAACAGGGGCGGGATCACCCCTCCACTTT.

V is TRBV10-1 and J is TRBJ2-4; TRBD1 matches at 8 bases. With V trimmed by 6 bases and J by 4 bases, 11 bases remained unmatched. The germline V gene has CDR1 WNHNN and CDR2 SYGVQD (reference sequence). CDR3 length equals 16 residues. The CDR3 spells CASRGPMDRAKNIQYF. For the CDR3, the DNA is TGCGCCAGCAGGGGCCCCATGGACAGGGCTAAAAACATTCAGTACTTC.

The chain carries TRBV5-8 and TRBJ2-1; TRBD2 aligns across 7 bases. Germline values: CDR1 SGHTS, CDR2 YDEGEE. Trimming took 2 bases from V and 1 from J; bases not matched to a gene: 6. This CDR3 comprises 16 residues. The CDR3 DNA reads as TGTGCCAGCAGCTTAGGCGGGAGACAGTCCTACAATGAGCAGTTCTTC. Protein sequence: CASSLGGRQSYNEQFF.

The chain carries TRBV28 and TRBJ1-1; D remains ambiguous. Germline V gives CDR1 MDHEN, CDR2 SYDVKM. The CDR3 extends over 16 amino acids. Trimming removed 3 bases from V and 7 bases from J, with 21 bases in between. CDR3 sequence: CASSFSSGWGNLEAFF. Here the CDR3 DNA reads TGTGCCAGCAGTTTTTCTTCGGGGTGGGGTAACCTTGAAGCTTTCTTT.

CDR3 protein: CASSLPSSYEQYF. The CDR3, as DNA: TGTGCCAGCAGTCTCCCGAGCTCCTACGAGCAGTACTTC. The chain couples TRBV9 to TRBJ2-7; D gene uncertain. Trimming removed 5 bases from V and 0 bases from J, with 9 bases in between. The CDR3 totals 13 residues. CDR1 and CDR2 from the germline V gene are SGDLS and YYNGEE.

The chain joins TRBV6-5 to TRBJ1-4; D not certain. With 10 bases removed from V and 8 bases from J, the gap between germline ends came to 11 bases. The CDR3 totals 11 residues. The germline V gene has CDR1 MNHEY and CDR2 SVGAGI. The DNA for the CDR3 is TGTGCCACCCGAGTTCGGGAAAAACTGTTTTTT. This sequence encodes CATRVREKLFF.

V and J are TRBV19 and TRBJ1-2, with D possibly TRBD1 on 6 matching bases. Trimming left V 4 bases short and J 4 bases short, with 10 bases between. Per the germline V gene, CDR1 is LNHDA and CDR2 is SQIVND (reference sequence). CDR3 length equals 13 residues. The CDR3 DNA follows: TGTGCCAGTAGTAACAGGGACATCTATGGCTACACCTTC. Translating gives CASSNRDIYGYTF.

The chain joins TRBV28 to TRBJ1-1, with D perhaps matching TRBD1 (5 bases). This CDR3 spans 10 amino acids. Trimming removed 11 bases at V and 3 bases at J, with 7 bases between. Per the germline V gene, CDR1 is MDHEN and CDR2 is SYDVKM. The CDR3 region is CAGGDTEAFF. The CDR3 DNA is TGTGCCGGGGGGGACACTGAAGCTTTCTTT.

This rearrangement joins TRBV5-1 to TRBJ2-7, with 8 bases identical to TRBD1. The CDR3 loop spans 13 amino acids. Germline loops: CDR1 SGHRS, CDR2 YFSETQ. Trimming at V came to 7 bases and at J to 5 bases, leaving 8 bases not matched to a gene. For the CDR3, the DNA is TGCGCCAGCGCAGGACAGGGAGCCCACGAGCAGTACTTC. Amino acids: CASAGQGAHEQYF.

CDR3 nucleotide sequence: TGCGCCAGCAGCCAAGGCCCTAGCGGGTCTACCGCCTACGAGCAGTACTTC. Its translation is CASSQGPSGSTAYEQYF. The chain uses TRBV4-3 and TRBJ2-7; 8 bases agree with TRBD2. CDR1 LGHNA and CDR2 YSLEER come from the germline V gene. The CDR3 is made up of 17 amino acids. Trimming cost V 1 base and J 2 bases; bases outside gene matches: 10.

The chain carries TRBV4-2 and TRBJ1-1; 8 bases align to TRBD1. Germline lookup yields CDR1 LGHNA and CDR2 YNFKEQ. The CDR3 contains 17 residues. The ends lost 4 bases at V and 0 bases at J; junction bases unmatched: 10. The CDR3 bases are TGTGCCAGCAGCCCCCCGGCAGGGGGCCTTATGAACACTGAAGCTTTCTTT. It specifies CASSPPAGGLMNTEAFF.

This clone occurred a few times. This sequence joins TRBV2 and TRBJ1-6, with a weak D call TRBD1 (5 bases). This CDR3 is built from 13 residues. Between the trimmed V and J ends, which lost 6 bases and 5 bases, there was a span of 8 bases. Germline CDR1 and CDR2: SNHLY and FYNNEI. In nucleotides, the CDR3 is TGTGCCAGCAGGGTGACAGATAATTCACCCCTCCACTTT. This gives the protein CASRVTDNSPLHF.